This TCR beta chain was obtained from a study of cytomegalovirus exposure and HLA in healthy donors. PCR used 60 Vbeta primers and 13 Jbeta primers. Data came from immunoSEQ multiplex PCR; TCRdb stores just in-frame clones and leaves some out. There are tens of thousands of clones in the sample; about 78% occur only once, and 5.5% to 7% lies in the top ten. This clone turned up a few times. Its matching antigen is unknown. Germline V gene lookup returns CDR1 SGHVS and CDR2 FNYEAQ. Deletions cut 5 bases from V and 0 bases from J, with 13 bases between. This CDR3 has 15 residues. General study findings and limits: Rarity marked most TCR sequences, yet some public TCRs occurred in many donors. 87-base-pair reads could not separate some V segments, including TRBV6-2 and TRBV6-3. Later work found most CMV-associated TCR beta chains apparently HLA-restricted.

This chain links TRBV7-6 with TRBJ1-1; maybe TRBD1 (6 bases). This clonotype originated in a man in his late teens or twenties in good health and CMV-seropositive. Sequenced material: PBMCs. Here the CDR3 reads CASSAGQPMNTEAFF. CDR3 nucleotides: TGTGCCAGCAGCGCAGGACAGCCGATGAACACTGAAGCTTTCTTT.